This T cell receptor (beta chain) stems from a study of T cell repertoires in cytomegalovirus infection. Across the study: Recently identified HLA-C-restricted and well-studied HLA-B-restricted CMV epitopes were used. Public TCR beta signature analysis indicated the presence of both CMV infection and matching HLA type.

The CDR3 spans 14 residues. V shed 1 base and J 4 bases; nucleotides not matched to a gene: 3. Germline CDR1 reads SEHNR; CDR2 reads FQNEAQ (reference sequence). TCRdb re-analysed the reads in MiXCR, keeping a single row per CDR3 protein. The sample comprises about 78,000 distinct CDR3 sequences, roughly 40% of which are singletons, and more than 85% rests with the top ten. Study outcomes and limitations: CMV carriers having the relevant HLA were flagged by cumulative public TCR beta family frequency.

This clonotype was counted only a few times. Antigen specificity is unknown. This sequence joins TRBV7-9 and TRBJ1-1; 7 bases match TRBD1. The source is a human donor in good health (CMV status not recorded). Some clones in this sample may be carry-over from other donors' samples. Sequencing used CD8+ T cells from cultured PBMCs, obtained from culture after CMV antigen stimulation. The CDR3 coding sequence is TGTGCCAGCAGCTTAGGGGCAGGGGGCACTGAAGCTTTCTTT. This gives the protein CASSLGAGGTEAFF.